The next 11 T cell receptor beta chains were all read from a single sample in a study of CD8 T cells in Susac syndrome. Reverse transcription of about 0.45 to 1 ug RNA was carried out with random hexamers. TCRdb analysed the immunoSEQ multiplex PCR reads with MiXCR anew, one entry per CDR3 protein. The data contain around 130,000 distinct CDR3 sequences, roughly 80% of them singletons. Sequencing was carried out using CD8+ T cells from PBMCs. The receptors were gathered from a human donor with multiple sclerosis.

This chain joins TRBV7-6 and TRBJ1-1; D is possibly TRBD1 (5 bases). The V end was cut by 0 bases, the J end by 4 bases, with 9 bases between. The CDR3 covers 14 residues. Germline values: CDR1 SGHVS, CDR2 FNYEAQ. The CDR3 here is CASSLAWGSTEAFF. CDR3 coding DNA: TGTGCCAGCAGCTTAGCGTGGGGGAGCACTGAAGCTTTCTTT.

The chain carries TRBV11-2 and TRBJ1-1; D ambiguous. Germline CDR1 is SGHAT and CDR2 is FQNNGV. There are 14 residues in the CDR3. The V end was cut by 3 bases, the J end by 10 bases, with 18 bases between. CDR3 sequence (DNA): TGTGCCAGCAGCTTGGCCGTATCTTGGGAGGGAGCTTTCTTT. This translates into CASSLAVSWEGAFF.

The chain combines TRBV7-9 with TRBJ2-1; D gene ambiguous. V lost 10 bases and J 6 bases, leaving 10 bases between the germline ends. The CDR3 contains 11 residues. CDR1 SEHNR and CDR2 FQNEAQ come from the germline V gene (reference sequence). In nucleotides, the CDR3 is TGTGCCATCATCATCCCCAATGAGCAGTTCTTC. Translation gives CAIIIPNEQFF.

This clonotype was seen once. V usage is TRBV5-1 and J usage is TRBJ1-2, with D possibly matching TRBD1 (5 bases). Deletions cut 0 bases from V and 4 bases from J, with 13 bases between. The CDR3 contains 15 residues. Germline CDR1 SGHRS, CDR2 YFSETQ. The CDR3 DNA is TGCGCCAGCAGCTTGGGTGAGGGGCCGACCTATGGCTACACCTTC. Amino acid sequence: CASSLGEGPTYGYTF.

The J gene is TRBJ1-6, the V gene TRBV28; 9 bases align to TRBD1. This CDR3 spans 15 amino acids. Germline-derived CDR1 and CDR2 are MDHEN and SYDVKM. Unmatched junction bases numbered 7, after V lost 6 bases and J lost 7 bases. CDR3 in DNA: TGTGCCAGCAGACTTCCACAGGGGGCGAATTCACCCCTCCACTTT. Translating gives CASRLPQGANSPLHF.

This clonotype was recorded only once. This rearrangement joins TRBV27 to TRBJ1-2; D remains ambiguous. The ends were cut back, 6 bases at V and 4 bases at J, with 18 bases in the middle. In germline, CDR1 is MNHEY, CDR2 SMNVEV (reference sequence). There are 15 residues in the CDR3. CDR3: CASSSRTQKGYGYTF. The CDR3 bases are TGTGCCAGCAGCTCGCGGACTCAAAAGGGCTATGGCTACACCTTC.

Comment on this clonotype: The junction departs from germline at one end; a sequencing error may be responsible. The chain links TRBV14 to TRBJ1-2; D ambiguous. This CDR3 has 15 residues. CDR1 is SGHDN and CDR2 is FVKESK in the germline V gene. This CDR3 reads CVSSLAGPTNYGYTF. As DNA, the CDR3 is TGTGTCAGCAGCCTGGCAGGCCCTACTAACTATGGCTACACCTTC.

The CDR3 spells CASSQLTGYNEQFF. CDR3 nucleotides: TGCGCCAGCAGCCAACTTACAGGGTACAATGAGCAGTTCTTC. The chain links TRBV4-1 to TRBJ2-1; D perhaps matches TRBD1 (6 bases). CDR3 size: 14 residues. V lost 2 bases and J 4 bases, leaving 9 bases between the germline ends. Germline loops: CDR1 MGHRA, CDR2 YSYEKL.

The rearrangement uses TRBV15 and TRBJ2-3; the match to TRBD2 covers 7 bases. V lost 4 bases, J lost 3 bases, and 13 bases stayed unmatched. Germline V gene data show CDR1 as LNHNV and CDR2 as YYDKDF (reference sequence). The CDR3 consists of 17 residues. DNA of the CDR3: TGTGCCACCAGCAACAAACCCGCGGGGGTAGCGACAGATACGCAGTATTTT. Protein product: CATSNKPAGVATDTQYF.

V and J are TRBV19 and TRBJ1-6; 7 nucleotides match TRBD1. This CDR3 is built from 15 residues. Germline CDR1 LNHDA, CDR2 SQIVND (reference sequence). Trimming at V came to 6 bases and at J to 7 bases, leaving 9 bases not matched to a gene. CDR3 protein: CASSPGQYGNSPLHF. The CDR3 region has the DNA TGTGCCAGTAGCCCGGGACAGTATGGCAATTCACCCCTCCACTTT.

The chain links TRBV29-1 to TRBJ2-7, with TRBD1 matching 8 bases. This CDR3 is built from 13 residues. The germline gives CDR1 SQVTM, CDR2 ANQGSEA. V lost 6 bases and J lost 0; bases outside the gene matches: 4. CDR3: CSVRTGRSYEQYF. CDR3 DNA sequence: TGCAGCGTCAGGACAGGGCGCTCCTACGAGCAGTACTTC.